This T cell receptor beta chain came from a study of OX40 agonist ivuxolimab in advanced cancers. Notes on the study in general: At 0.1 to 3.0 mg/kg, CD4+ and CD8+ blood T cells expanded clonally by week 6. There were, on average, more expanded clones in CD8+ T cells than in CD4+.

Of note for this clone: Its antigen is not known.

Here immunoSEQ multiplex PCR was the method, and the copy in TCRdb shows in-frame clones only, minus some. The sample contains about 110,000 clones, approximately 90% of which appear only once. Samples were taken at baseline and on day 1 of cycles 4 and 7. Sequencing used CD4+ or CD8+ T cells sorted from blood, obtained in a trial of the OX40 agonist ivuxolimab. The sequence derives from an adult with an advanced solid tumor such as melanoma, head and neck, liver or kidney cancer.

The CDR3 DNA follows: TGTGCCAGTAGTATAGATCTATGGCGGGGGCTCAACACTGAAGCTTTCTTT. Its protein product is CASSIDLWRGLNTEAFF. The chain recombines TRBV19 with TRBJ1-1, with D tentatively TRBD1 (6 bases). The CDR3 extends over 17 amino acids. Germline loops: CDR1 LNHDA, CDR2 SQIVND (reference sequence). Trimming cost V 0 bases and J 2 bases, with 16 bases left between them. The full variable domain, in which reference TRBV19 and TRBJ1-1 provide the parts outside the CDR3, is DGGITQSPKYLFRKEGQNVTLSCEQNLNHDAMYWYRQDPGQGLRLIYYSQIVNDFQKGDIAEGYSVSREKKESFPLTVTSAQKNPTAFYLCASSIDLWRGLNTEAFFGQGTRLTVV.